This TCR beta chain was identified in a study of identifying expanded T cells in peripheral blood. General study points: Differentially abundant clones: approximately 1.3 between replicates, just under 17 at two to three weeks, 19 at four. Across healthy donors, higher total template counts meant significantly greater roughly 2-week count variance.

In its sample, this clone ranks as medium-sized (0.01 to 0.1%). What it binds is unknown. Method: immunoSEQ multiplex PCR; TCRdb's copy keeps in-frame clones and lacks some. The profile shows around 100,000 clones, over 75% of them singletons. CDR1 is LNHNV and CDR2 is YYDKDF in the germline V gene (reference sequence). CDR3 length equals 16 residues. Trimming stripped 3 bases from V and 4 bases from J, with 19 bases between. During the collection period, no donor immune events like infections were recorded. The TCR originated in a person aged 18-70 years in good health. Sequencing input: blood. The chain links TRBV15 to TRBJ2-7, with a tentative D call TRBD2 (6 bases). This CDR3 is CATSRTKDGGWYEQYF. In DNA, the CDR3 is TGTGCCACCAGCAGGACAAAAGACGGAGGGTGGTACGAGCAGTACTTC.